Each of the 21 T cell receptor beta chains below was sequenced from the same sample in a study of shared clonotypes between healthy human individuals. Assay: immunoSEQ multiplex PCR; the TCRdb copy retains only in-frame clones and omits some. This sample has some 510,000 clones, with approximately 85% found just once. The sequenced sample consisted of PBMCs. The receptors were gathered from a woman in her 40s in good health. Some clones in this sample may be carry-over from other donors' samples.

The rearrangement joins TRBV19 to TRBJ1-4, with D maybe TRBD1 (6 bases). V was cut by 7 bases and J by 5 bases, with 20 bases left in between. The CDR3 has 16 residues. CDR1 and CDR2 (germline): LNHDA, SQIVND (reference sequence). CDR3 sequence: CASTLQNLGANEKLFF. The DNA of the CDR3 is TGTGCCAGTACCCTCCAAAACCTGGGGGCAAATGAAAAACTGTTTTTT.

V is TRBV29-1 and J is TRBJ2-7; D may be TRBD2 (6 bases). V was cut by 7 bases and J by 6 bases, with 19 bases left in between. CDR3 length equals 13 residues. CDR1 is SQVTM, CDR2 ANQGSEA, per germline. CDR3 protein: CSAALGEVSEQYF. Here the CDR3 DNA reads TGCAGCGCCGCCTTGGGGGAGGTAAGCGAGCAGTACTTC.

The chain couples TRBV7-9 to TRBJ2-7; 8 bases are shared with TRBD1. With 4 bases clipped from V and 2 bases from J, the junction kept 4 bases outside the gene matches. The CDR3 has 14 amino acids. CDR1 is SEHNR and CDR2 is FQNEAQ in the germline V gene (reference sequence). CDR3 protein: CASSSGQATYEQYF. The CDR3 DNA is TGTGCCAGCAGCTCGGGACAGGCGACCTACGAGCAGTACTTC.

The chain employs TRBV5-1 and TRBJ2-3; 9 bases align to TRBD1. Unmatched junction bases numbered 3, after V lost 3 bases and J lost 1 base. This CDR3 is 15 amino acids long. Looked up from germline, CDR1 is SGHRS and CDR2 is YFSETQ. The CDR3 DNA reads as TGCGCCAGCAGCTCGGGACAGGGCGGCACAGATACGCAGTATTTT. It specifies CASSSGQGGTDTQYF. Based on the CDR3 plus reference TRBV5-1 and TRBJ2-3, the full variable domain is KAGVTQTPRYLIKTRGQQVTLSCSPISGHRSVSWYQQTPGQGLQFLFEYFSETQRNKGNFPGRFSGRQFSNSRSEMNVSTLELGDSALYLCASSSGQGGTDTQYFGPGTRLTVL.

V gene TRBV6-1 combines with J gene TRBJ2-7, with D maybe TRBD1 (6 bases). The CDR3 has 14 amino acids. The germline CDR1 and CDR2 sequences are MNHNS and SASEGT. Trimming took 7 bases from V and 1 from J, leaving 14 bases between them. CDR3 coding DNA: TGTGCCAGCAACCACAGGGATCGGTCCTACGAGCAGTACTTC. Translation gives CASNHRDRSYEQYF.

This chain connects TRBV5-4 to TRBJ2-3; unclear D gene. This CDR3 contains 12 residues. V shed 1 base and J shed 3 bases, with 3 bases lying between them. CDR1 is SGHNT and CDR2 is YYREEE in the germline V gene (reference sequence). DNA for the CDR3: TGTGCCAGCAGCTTGACTACAGATACGCAGTATTTT. Protein: CASSLTTDTQYF.

The CDR3 DNA reads as TGTGCCTGGAGAGGAAGGGGGAACACTGAAGCTTTCTTT. This translates into CAWRGRGNTEAFF. The chain has TRBV30 and TRBJ1-1, with a weak D call TRBD1 (5 bases). The germline V gene has CDR1 GTSNPN and CDR2 SVGIG (reference sequence). The CDR3 spans 13 residues. V shed 3 bases and J shed 1 base, with 9 bases lying between them.

The chain has TRBV5-1 and TRBJ2-5; 9 bases are shared with TRBD1. CDR1 and CDR2 from the germline V gene are SGHRS and YFSETQ. The CDR3 spans 14 residues. With 7 bases clipped from V and 5 bases from J, the junction kept 9 bases outside the gene matches. The chain's CDR3 is CASVGTGSSETQYF. The CDR3 DNA reads TGCGCCAGCGTCGGGACAGGGTCATCCGAGACCCAGTACTTC.

V is TRBV19 and J is TRBJ2-5, with TRBD1 matching over 8 bases. CDR3 length: 13 amino acids. The V gene end was trimmed by 3 bases and the J gene end by 4 bases; junction bases not matched to a gene: 1. CDR1 is LNHDA, CDR2 SQIVND, per germline (reference sequence). CDR3 region: CASSITGGETQYF. CDR3 in DNA: TGTGCCAGTAGTATTACAGGGGGAGAGACCCAGTACTTC.

The rearrangement links TRBV7-6 to TRBJ2-7; 9 bases match TRBD1. The CDR3 runs 16 residues. The germline gives CDR1 SGHVS, CDR2 FNYEAQ. Losses at the gene ends were 4 bases for V and 3 bases for J; bases not matched to a gene: 10. The chain's CDR3 is CASSSPTGTGLYEQYF. Here the CDR3 DNA reads TGTGCCAGCAGCTCGCCCACCGGGACAGGGCTCTACGAGCAGTACTTC.

The CDR3 DNA reads as TGTGCCAGTACCGTAGGGAGGACTAGCGGGAGATCGGGCAATGAGCAGTTCTTC. Protein product: CASTVGRTSGRSGNEQFF. The V call is TRBV19, the J call TRBJ2-1; TRBD2 matches at 13 bases. Germline CDR1 reads LNHDA; CDR2 reads SQIVND (reference sequence). The CDR3 contains 18 residues. Trimming took 7 bases from V and 6 from J; bases not matched to a gene: 15.

This clone was observed a few times. The rearrangement links TRBV6-6 to TRBJ1-3; no clear D gene. The CDR3 sequence is 15 residues long. Deletions cut 0 bases from V and 3 bases from J, with 9 bases between. The germline CDR1 and CDR2 sequences are MNHNY and SVGAGI (reference sequence). The DNA of the CDR3 is TGTGCCAGCAGTTACTCTGCGGAAGGTGGAAACACCATATATTTT. The encoded protein is CASSYSAEGGNTIYF.

The chain recombines TRBV29-1 with TRBJ1-1, with a tentative D call TRBD1 (5 bases). This CDR3 is built from 13 residues. Trimming cost V 5 bases and J 1 base, with 11 bases left between them. Germline V gene lookup returns CDR1 SQVTM and CDR2 ANQGSEA. DNA for the CDR3: TGCAGCGTTCGACTCGGGGGGAACACTGAAGCTTTCTTT. It encodes CSVRLGGNTEAFF.

J is TRBJ2-7 and V is TRBV11-3; maybe TRBD1 (5 bases). In germline, CDR1 is SGHNT, CDR2 YENEEA. The CDR3 is made up of 13 amino acids. Trimming removed 2 bases at V and 3 bases at J, with 8 bases between. The CDR3 region is CASSLSQGYEQYF. For the CDR3, the DNA is TGTGCCAGCAGCTTATCTCAGGGCTACGAGCAGTACTTC.

V and J are TRBV5-4 and TRBJ2-3; maybe TRBD2 (7 bases). Germline values: CDR1 SGHNT, CDR2 YYREEE (reference sequence). This CDR3 comprises 17 residues. Trimming shortened V by 0 bases and J by 1 base, and 15 bases separated the two germline ends. CDR3 DNA sequence: TGTGCCAGCAGCTTGGGGAGGGGGGGGAGTCGCACAGATACGCAGTATTTT. Amino acid sequence: CASSLGRGGSRTDTQYF.

V gene TRBV5-6 combines with J gene TRBJ1-2; a weak D match, TRBD1 (6 bases). The V end lost 4 bases, the J end lost 0 bases, and 13 bases lay between the germline ends. Looked up from germline, CDR1 is SGHDT and CDR2 is YYEEEE. The CDR3 runs 15 residues. For the CDR3, the DNA is TGTGCCAGCAGCCCCGGACAGATTACTAACTATGGCTACACCTTC. Its protein product is CASSPGQITNYGYTF.

V gene TRBV5-1 combines with J gene TRBJ2-3, with a tentative D call TRBD1 (5 bases). Germline V gene data show CDR1 as SGHRS and CDR2 as YFSETQ. This CDR3 is 15 amino acids long. Trimming pared 6 bases from V and 2 bases from J, leaving 16 bases between. CDR3 in DNA: TGCGCCAGCAAGTGGGGCGAGAGCTCCACAGATACGCAGTATTTT. This sequence encodes CASKWGESSTDTQYF.

This clone was counted ten times or more. The chain has TRBV2 and TRBJ2-3, with 9 positions matching TRBD2. V was clipped by 8 bases and J by 2 bases; unmatched bases: 8. The germline V gene has CDR1 SNHLY and CDR2 FYNNEI. CDR3 length equals 15 residues. The CDR3 nucleotides are TGTGCCAGCCGCGAGCGGGAGGCAACCACAGATACGCAGTATTTT. It codes for CASREREATTDTQYF.

The CDR3 is CASSKEQLQETQYF. The CDR3 DNA reads TGTGCCAGCAGCAAAGAGCAGCTCCAAGAGACCCAGTACTTC. This rearrangement joins TRBV21-1 to TRBJ2-5. TRBV21-1 has pseudogene status. The CDR3 is made up of 14 amino acids.

The chain employs TRBV7-9 and TRBJ2-6, with 7 positions matching TRBD2. This CDR3 contains 19 residues. Germline CDR1 is SEHNR and CDR2 is FQNEAQ (reference sequence). V lost 1 base and J lost 3; bases outside the gene matches: 12. This CDR3 reads CASSLVGGRTSLGANVLTF. Written as DNA, the CDR3 is TGTGCCAGCAGCTTAGTTGGCGGGAGAACCTCTCTTGGGGCCAACGTCCTGACTTTC.

This clone was observed once. The genes are TRBV6-6 and TRBJ1-5, with unresolved D. The CDR3 contains 13 residues. The germline V gene has CDR1 MNHNY and CDR2 SVGAGI (reference sequence). The V and J ends lost 8 bases and 5 bases respectively, with 13 bases between them. In nucleotides, the CDR3 is TGTGCCAGCGGTAGGACTCAGGATCAGCCCCAGCATTTT. Protein product: CASGRTQDQPQHF.